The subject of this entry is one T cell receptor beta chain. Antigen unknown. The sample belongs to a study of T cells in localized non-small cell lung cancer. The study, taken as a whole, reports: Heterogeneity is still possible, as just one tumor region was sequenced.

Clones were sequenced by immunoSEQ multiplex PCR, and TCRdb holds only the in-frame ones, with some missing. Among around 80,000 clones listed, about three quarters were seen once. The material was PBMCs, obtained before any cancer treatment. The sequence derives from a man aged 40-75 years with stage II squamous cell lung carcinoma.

The CDR3 nucleotides are TGTGCCAGCACTACCGCCCGGGACATGAACACCGGGGAGCTGTTTTTT. Residues: CASTTARDMNTGELFF. The chain couples TRBV28 to TRBJ2-2; possible D gene TRBD1, 6 bases. Trimming removed 7 bases from V and 1 base from J, with 16 bases in between. The CDR3 contains 16 residues. Germline V gene data show CDR1 as MDHEN and CDR2 as SYDVKM.